Sequencing of this T cell receptor (beta chain) was carried out in a study of CD8 T cells in ankylosing spondylitis. TCRdb re-called the 5' RACE reads through MiXCR, storing one row per CDR3 protein. The sample consists of roughly 490,000 distinct CDR3 sequences, about 5.4% of them appearing once. Study-level results: A motif in TCR beta, a set of several highly homologous variants, appeared characteristic of ankylosing spondylitis blood.

Concerning this clonotype: The antigen remains unidentified.

The V gene end was trimmed by 5 bases and the J gene end by 5 bases; junction bases not matched to a gene: 5. This CDR3 has 14 residues. The germline V gene has CDR1 SEHNR and CDR2 FQNEAQ (reference sequence). The specimen was blood, either unsorted or a sorted T cell fraction (not recorded which). The clonotype originates from a male donor with ankylosing spondylitis. The V call is TRBV7-9, the J call TRBJ1-1; 10 bases match TRBD1. The DNA of the CDR3 is TGTGCCAGCAGCGCAGGGACAGGGGCGACTGAAGCTTTCTTT. Translating it yields CASSAGTGATEAFF.